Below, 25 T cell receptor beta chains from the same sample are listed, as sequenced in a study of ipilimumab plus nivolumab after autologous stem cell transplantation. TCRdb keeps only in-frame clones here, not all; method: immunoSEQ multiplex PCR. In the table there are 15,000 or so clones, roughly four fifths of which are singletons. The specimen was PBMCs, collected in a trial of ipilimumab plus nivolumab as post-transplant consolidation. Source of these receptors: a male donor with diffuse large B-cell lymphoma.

The CDR3 loop reads CASRRGTSGGQQETQYF. In DNA form, the CDR3 reads TGTGCCAGCAGGCGGGGGACTAGCGGGGGACAACAAGAGACCCAGTACTTC. The chain carries TRBV9 and TRBJ2-5, with 14 bases that match TRBD2. J was trimmed by 2 bases and V by 5 bases; bases with no gene match: 8. This CDR3 spans 17 amino acids. Germline V gene lookup returns CDR1 SGDLS and CDR2 YYNGEE.

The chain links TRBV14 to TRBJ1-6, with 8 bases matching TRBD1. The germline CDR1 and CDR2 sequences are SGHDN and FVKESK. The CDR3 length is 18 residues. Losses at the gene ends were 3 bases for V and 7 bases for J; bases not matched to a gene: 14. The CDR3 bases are TGTGCCAGCAGCCAGATATCCGGGACAGGATTAACCAATTCACCCCTCCACTTT. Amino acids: CASSQISGTGLTNSPLHF.

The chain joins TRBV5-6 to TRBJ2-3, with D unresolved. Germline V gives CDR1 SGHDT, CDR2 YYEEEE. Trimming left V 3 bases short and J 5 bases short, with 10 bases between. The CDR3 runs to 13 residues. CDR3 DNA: TGTGCCAGCAGCTGGACGCTCAGAGATACGCAGTATTTT. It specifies CASSWTLRDTQYF.

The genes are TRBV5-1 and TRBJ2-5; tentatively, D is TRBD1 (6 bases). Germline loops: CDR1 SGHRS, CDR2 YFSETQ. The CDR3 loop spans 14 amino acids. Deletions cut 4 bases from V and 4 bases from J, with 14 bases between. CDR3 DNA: TGCGCCAGCAGCATAAAACAGGGTGGAGAGACCCAGTACTTC. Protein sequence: CASSIKQGGETQYF.

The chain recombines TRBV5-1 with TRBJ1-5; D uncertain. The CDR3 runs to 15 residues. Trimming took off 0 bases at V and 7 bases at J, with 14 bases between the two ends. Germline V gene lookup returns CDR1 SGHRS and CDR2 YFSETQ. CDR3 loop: CASSLGTVLGQPQHF. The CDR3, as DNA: TGCGCCAGCAGCTTGGGTACAGTACTTGGGCAGCCCCAGCATTTT.

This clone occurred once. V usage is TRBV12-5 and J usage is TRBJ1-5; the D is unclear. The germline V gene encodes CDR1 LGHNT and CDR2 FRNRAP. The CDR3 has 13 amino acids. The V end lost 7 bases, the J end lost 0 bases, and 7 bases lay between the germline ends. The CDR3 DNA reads TGTGCTAGTGACCTATATAGCAATCAGCCCCAGCATTTT. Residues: CASDLYSNQPQHF.

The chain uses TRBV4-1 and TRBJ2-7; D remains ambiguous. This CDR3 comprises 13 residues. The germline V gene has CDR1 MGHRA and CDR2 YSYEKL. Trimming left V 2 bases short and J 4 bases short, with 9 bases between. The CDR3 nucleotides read TGCGCCAGCAGCCAACCGACTGGGTACGAGCAGTACTTC. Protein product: CASSQPTGYEQYF.

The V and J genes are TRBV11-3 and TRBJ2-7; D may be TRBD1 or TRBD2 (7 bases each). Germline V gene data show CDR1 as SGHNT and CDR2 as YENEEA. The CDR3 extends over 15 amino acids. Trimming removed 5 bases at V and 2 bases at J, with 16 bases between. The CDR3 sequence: CASSPGGDRAYEQYF. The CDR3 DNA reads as TGTGCCAGCAGCCCTGGGGGGGACAGAGCCTACGAGCAGTACTTC.

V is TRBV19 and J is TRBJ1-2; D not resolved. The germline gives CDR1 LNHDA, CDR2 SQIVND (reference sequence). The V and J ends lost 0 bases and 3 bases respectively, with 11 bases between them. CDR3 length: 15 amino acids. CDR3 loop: CASSIDLQSYYGYTF. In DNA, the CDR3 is TGTGCCAGTAGTATAGACCTCCAGAGTTACTATGGCTACACCTTC.

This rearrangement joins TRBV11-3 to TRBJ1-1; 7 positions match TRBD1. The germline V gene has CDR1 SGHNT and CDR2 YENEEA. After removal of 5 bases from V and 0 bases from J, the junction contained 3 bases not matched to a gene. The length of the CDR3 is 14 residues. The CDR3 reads CASSPTGMNTEAFF. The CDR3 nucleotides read TGTGCCAGCAGCCCGACAGGGATGAACACTGAAGCTTTCTTT.

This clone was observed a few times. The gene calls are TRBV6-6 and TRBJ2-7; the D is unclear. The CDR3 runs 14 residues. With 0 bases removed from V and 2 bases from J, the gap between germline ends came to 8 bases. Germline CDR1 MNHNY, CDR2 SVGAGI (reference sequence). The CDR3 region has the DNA TGTGCCAGCAGTTACTCCGACATCCCCTACGAGCAGTACTTC. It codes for CASSYSDIPYEQYF.

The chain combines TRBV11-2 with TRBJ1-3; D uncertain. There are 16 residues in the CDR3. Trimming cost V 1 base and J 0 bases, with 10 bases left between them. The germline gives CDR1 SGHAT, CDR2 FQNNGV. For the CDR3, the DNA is TGTGCCAGCAGCTTAGTTCCGGGCACCTCTGGAAACACCATATATTTT. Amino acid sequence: CASSLVPGTSGNTIYF. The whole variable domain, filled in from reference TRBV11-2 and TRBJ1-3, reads EAGVAQSPRYKIIEKRQSVAFWCNPISGHATLYWYQQILGQGPKLLIQFQNNGVVDDSQLPKDRFSAERLKGVDSTLKIQPAKLEDSAVYLCASSLVPGTSGNTIYFGEGSWLTVV.

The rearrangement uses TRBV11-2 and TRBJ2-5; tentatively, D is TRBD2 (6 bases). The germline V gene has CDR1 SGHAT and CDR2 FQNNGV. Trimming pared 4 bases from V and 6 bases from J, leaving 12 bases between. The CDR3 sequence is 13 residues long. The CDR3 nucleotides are TGTGCCAGCAGCTCGGGGGTGATCCAGACCCAGTACTTC. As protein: CASSSGVIQTQYF.

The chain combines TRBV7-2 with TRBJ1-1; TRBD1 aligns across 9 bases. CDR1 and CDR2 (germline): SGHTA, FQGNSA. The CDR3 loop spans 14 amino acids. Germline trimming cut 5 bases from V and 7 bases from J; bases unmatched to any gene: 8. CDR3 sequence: CASSLGQGRNEAFF. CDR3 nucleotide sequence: TGTGCCAGCAGCCTAGGACAGGGGCGAAATGAAGCTTTCTTT.

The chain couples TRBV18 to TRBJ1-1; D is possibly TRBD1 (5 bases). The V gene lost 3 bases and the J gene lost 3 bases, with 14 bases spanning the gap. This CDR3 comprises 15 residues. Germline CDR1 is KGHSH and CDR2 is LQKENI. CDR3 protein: CASSPYLQGDTEAFF. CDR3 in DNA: TGTGCCAGCTCACCCTACTTACAAGGGGACACTGAAGCTTTCTTT.

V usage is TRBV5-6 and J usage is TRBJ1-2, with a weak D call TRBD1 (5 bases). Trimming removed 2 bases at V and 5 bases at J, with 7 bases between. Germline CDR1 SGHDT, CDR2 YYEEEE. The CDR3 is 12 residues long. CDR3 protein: CASSLPGYGYTF. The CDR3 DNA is TGTGCCAGCAGCTTACCAGGGTATGGCTACACCTTC.

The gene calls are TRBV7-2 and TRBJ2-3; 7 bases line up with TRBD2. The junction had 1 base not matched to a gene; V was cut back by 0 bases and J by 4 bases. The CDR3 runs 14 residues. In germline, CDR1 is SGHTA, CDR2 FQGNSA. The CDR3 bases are TGTGCCAGCAGCTTAGCGGGAGGGTCAGATACGCAGTATTTT. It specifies CASSLAGGSDTQYF.

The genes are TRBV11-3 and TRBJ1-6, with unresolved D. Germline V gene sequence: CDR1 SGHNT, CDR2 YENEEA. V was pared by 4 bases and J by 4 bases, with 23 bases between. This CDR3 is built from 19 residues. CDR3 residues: CASSSSKGVGKDYNSPLHF. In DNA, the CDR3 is TGTGCCAGCAGCTCCAGTAAAGGTGTGGGAAAAGATTATAATTCACCCCTCCACTTT.

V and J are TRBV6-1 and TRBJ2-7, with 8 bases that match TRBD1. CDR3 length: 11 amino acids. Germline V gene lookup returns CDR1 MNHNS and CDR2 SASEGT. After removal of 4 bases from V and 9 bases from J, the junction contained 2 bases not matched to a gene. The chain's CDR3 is CASSAGGGQYF. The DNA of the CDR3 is TGTGCCAGCAGTGCAGGGGGCGGGCAGTACTTC.

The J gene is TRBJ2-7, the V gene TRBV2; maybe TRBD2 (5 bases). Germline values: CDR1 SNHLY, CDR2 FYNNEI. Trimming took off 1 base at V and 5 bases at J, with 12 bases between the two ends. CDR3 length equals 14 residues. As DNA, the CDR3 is TGTGCCAGCAGTGAAGTTAGCAGCGGAAACGAGCAGTACTTC. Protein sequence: CASSEVSSGNEQYF. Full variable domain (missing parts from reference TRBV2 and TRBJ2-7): EPEVTQTPSHQVTQMGQEVILRCVPISNHLYFYWYRQILGQKVEFLVSFYNNEISEKSEIFDDQFSVERPDGSNFTLKIRSTKLEDSAMYFCASSEVSSGNEQYFGPGTRLTVT.

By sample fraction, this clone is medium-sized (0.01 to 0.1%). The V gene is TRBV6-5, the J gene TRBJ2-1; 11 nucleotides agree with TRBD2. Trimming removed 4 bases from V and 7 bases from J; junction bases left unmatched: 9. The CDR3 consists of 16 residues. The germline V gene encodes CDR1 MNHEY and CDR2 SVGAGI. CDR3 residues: CASSSWRIAGGNEQFF. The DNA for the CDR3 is TGTGCCAGCAGTTCATGGAGGATAGCGGGAGGGAATGAGCAGTTCTTC.

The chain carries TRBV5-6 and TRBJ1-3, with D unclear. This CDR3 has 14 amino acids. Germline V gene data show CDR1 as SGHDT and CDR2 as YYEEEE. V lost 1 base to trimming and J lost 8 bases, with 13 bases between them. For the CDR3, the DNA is TGTGCCAGCAGCTTGTTCCCCCATGGGGACACCATATATTTT. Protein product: CASSLFPHGDTIYF. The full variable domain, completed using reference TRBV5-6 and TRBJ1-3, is DAGVTQSPTHLIKTRGQQVTLRCSPKSGHDTVSWYQQALGQGPQFIFQYYEEEERQRGNFPDRFSGHQFPNYSSELNVNALLLGDSALYLCASSLFPHGDTIYFGEGSWLTVV.

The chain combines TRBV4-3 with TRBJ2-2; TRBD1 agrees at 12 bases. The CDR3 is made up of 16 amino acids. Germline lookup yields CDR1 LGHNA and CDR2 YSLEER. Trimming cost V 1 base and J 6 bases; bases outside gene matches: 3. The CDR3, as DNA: TGCGCCAGCAGCCAAGGGGGACAGGGGGCCCCCGGGGAGCTGTTTTTT. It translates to CASSQGGQGAPGELFF.

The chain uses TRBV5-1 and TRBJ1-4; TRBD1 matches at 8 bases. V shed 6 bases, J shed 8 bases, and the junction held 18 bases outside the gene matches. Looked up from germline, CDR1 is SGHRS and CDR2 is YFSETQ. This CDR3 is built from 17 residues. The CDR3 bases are TGCGCCAGCACCACCACAGGAATGACAGGGGCGGGCGAAAAACTGTTTTTT. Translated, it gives CASTTTGMTGAGEKLFF. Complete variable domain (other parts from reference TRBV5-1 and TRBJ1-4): KAGVTQTPRYLIKTRGQQVTLSCSPISGHRSVSWYQQTPGQGLQFLFEYFSETQRNKGNFPGRFSGRQFSNSRSEMNVSTLELGDSALYLCASTTTGMTGAGEKLFFGSGTQLSVL.

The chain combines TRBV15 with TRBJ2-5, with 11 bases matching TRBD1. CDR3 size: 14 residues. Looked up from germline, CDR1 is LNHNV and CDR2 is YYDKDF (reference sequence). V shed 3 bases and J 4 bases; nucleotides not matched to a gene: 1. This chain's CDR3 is CATSRGTGGETQYF. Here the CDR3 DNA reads TGTGCCACCAGCAGGGGGACAGGGGGAGAGACCCAGTACTTC.